The 31 T cell receptor beta chains below come from one sample, sequenced in a study of Ad26.COV2.S vaccination and SARS-CoV-2 variants (dated by TCRdb to about 2021). The library came from the immunoSEQ multiplex PCR assay. The table was pulled from immuneACCESS by TCRdb, which kept in-frame rearrangements only. Such tables lose some clones; where checked, under half of the loss comes from unresolved V genes, and the rest has no known cause. The sample table holds 350,000 to 500,000 clones, of which roughly 90% were seen once. The ten largest account for less than 15% of the sample. The treatment or condition tag for this specimen amounts to: about 20 received Ad26.COV2.S at low or high dose, single or two shots; about 5 received placebo; per-sample allocation not given. For vaccine and placebo recipients, the sequenced repertoires came from samples collected on day 63 after the first injection.

Sequenced here: peripheral blood, sampled in a trial of Ad26.COV2.S vaccine versus placebo. These receptor sequences come from a person aged 18-60 years who received the Ad26.COV2.S COVID-19 vaccine or a placebo.

The chain joins TRBV5-8 to TRBJ1-3, with D tentatively TRBD1 (5 bases). The CDR3 has 14 residues. Per the germline V gene, CDR1 is SGHTS and CDR2 is YDEGEE. Trimming left V 1 base short and J 6 bases short, with 11 bases between. CDR3 sequence (DNA): TGTGCCAGCAGCTTGCGGGGGTTGGAAAACACCATATATTTT. Protein sequence: CASSLRGLENTIYF.

This chain joins TRBV2 and TRBJ2-7; D call uncertain. The CDR3 loop spans 13 amino acids. Trimming left V 7 bases short and J 9 bases short, with 19 bases between. Per the germline V gene, CDR1 is SNHLY and CDR2 is FYNNEI. This chain's CDR3 is CASTPYSGRVQYF. The CDR3 coding sequence is TGTGCCAGCACCCCTTACTCCGGTCGGGTGCAGTACTTC. Combining the CDR3 with reference TRBV2 and TRBJ2-7 gives the whole variable domain EPEVTQTPSHQVTQMGQEVILRCVPISNHLYFYWYRQILGQKVEFLVSFYNNEISEKSEIFDDQFSVERPDGSNFTLKIRSTKLEDSAMYFCASTPYSGRVQYFGPGTRLTVT.

CDR3 DNA: TGTGCCACCAGCAGAGATATAGTCCCGCCCCACGAGCAGTACTTC. It specifies CATSRDIVPPHEQYF. The rearrangement uses TRBV15 and TRBJ2-7, with unresolved D. Germline CDR1 LNHNV, CDR2 YYDKDF (reference sequence). The CDR3 contains 15 residues. Trimming left V 0 bases short and J 5 bases short, with 14 bases between.

The rearrangement links TRBV11-3 to TRBJ2-1; 11 nucleotides align to TRBD1. The CDR3 is 20 amino acids. The germline V gene encodes CDR1 SGHNT and CDR2 YENEEA. The J segment lost 3 bases and the V segment lost 1 base, leaving 14 bases of the junction unmatched. CDR3 nucleotide sequence: TGTGCCAGCAGCTTAGGAAAGGGAACGTGGGACAGGGGGATCTACAATGAGCAGTTCTTC. Protein sequence: CASSLGKGTWDRGIYNEQFF.

The chain uses TRBV10-2 and TRBJ2-6; 10 bases are shared with TRBD1. Germline V gene lookup returns CDR1 WSHSY and CDR2 SAAADI. There are 18 residues in the CDR3. V lost 2 bases to trimming and J lost 4 bases; unmatched junction nucleotides: 8. CDR3 protein: CASSEPGQGYQGANVLTF. DNA for the CDR3: TGCGCCAGCAGTGAGCCGGGACAGGGGTATCAAGGGGCCAACGTCCTGACTTTC.

This clone was found once. This chain connects TRBV5-8 to TRBJ2-2; TRBD2 matches 12 bases. The CDR3 covers 18 residues. CDR1 SGHTS and CDR2 YDEGEE come from the germline V gene. Losses at the gene ends were 1 base for V and 4 bases for J; bases not matched to a gene: 8. This CDR3 is CASSLISSGRAGTGELFF. As DNA, the CDR3 is TGTGCCAGCAGCTTGATCTCTAGCGGGAGGGCCGGCACCGGGGAGCTGTTTTTT. Combining the CDR3 with reference TRBV5-8 and TRBJ2-2 gives the whole variable domain EAGVTQSPTHLIKTRGQQATLRCSPISGHTSVYWYQQALGLGLQFLLWYDEGEERNRGNFPPRFSGRQFPNYSSELNVNALELEDSALYLCASSLISSGRAGTGELFFGEGSRLTVL.

The chain employs TRBV11-3 and TRBJ2-2, with TRBD1 matching 7 bases. The length of the CDR3 is 15 residues. V dropped 2 bases and J dropped 2; count of bases not matched to a gene: 2. Germline V lookup: CDR1 SGHNT, CDR2 YENEEA. The chain's CDR3 is CASSLRGRNTGELFF. The CDR3 region has the DNA TGTGCCAGCAGCTTAAGGGGGCGTAACACCGGGGAGCTGTTTTTT.

The gene calls are TRBV4-3 and TRBJ1-1; D ambiguous. This CDR3 region has 14 residues. V was shortened by 0 bases and J by 6 bases, with 11 bases between the two germline ends. The V gene's germline CDR1 is LGHNA and CDR2 YSLEER. The CDR3 DNA follows: TGCGCCAGCAGCCAAGATAGAGGAGAATCTGAAGCTTTCTTT. It specifies CASSQDRGESEAFF.

This chain joins TRBV6-5 and TRBJ2-5, with D unclear. The V gene's germline CDR1 is MNHEY and CDR2 SVGAGI. V gave up 0 bases and J gave up 5 bases, with 7 bases separating them. This CDR3 has 13 amino acids. DNA of the CDR3: TGTGCCAGCAGTTACTCCGGTTGGGAGACCCAGTACTTC. It specifies CASSYSGWETQYF.

V is TRBV19 and J is TRBJ2-3; the D gene is possibly TRBD2 (6 bases). The CDR3 is 13 residues long. CDR1 is LNHDA, CDR2 SQIVND, per germline (reference sequence). Trimming shortened V by 9 bases and J by 6 bases, and 16 bases separated the two germline ends. CDR3 nucleotides: TGTGCCAGCCGGCGGGACGTCTCGGATACGCAGTATTTT. Translation gives CASRRDVSDTQYF.

The gene calls are TRBV6-5 and TRBJ2-1; D might be TRBD1 (6 bases). There are 14 residues in the CDR3. Trimming removed 4 bases at V and 9 bases at J, with 16 bases between. CDR1 and CDR2 from the germline V gene are MNHEY and SVGAGI. The CDR3 spells CASSFRDPRGEQFF. CDR3 bases: TGTGCCAGCAGTTTCCGGGACCCCAGGGGTGAGCAGTTCTTC.

The V and J genes are TRBV30 and TRBJ2-7, with 13 bases aligning to TRBD2. The CDR3 spans 17 residues. V lost 0 bases and J lost 4; bases outside the gene matches: 9. Germline loops: CDR1 GTSNPN, CDR2 SVGIG (reference sequence). The CDR3 DNA is TGTGCCTGGAGTGTCCCCCGGACTAGCGGGAGAGGGTACGAGCAGTACTTC. Translation: CAWSVPRTSGRGYEQYF.

The chain uses TRBV6-5 and TRBJ2-3, with a tentative D call TRBD1 (6 bases). The CDR3 has 14 residues. With 5 bases removed from V and 4 bases from J, the gap between germline ends came to 13 bases. Germline lookup yields CDR1 MNHEY and CDR2 SVGAGI. In DNA form, the CDR3 reads TGTGCCAGCAGTCCGAGGGGGTTGGCAGATACGCAGTATTTT. This encodes CASSPRGLADTQYF.

This clone was seen once. The chain links TRBV18 to TRBJ2-1, with D uncertain. CDR3 length equals 13 residues. V was cut by 2 bases and J by 3 bases, with 5 bases left in between. Germline V lookup: CDR1 KGHSH, CDR2 LQKENI. The CDR3 protein is CASSPTSYNEQFF. The CDR3 coding sequence is TGTGCCAGCTCACCAACGAGCTACAATGAGCAGTTCTTC.

The chain uses TRBV9 and TRBJ2-7; TRBD2 matches 10 bases. This CDR3 region has 16 residues. The junction had 11 bases not matched to a gene; V was cut back by 4 bases and J by 4 bases. The germline gives CDR1 SGDLS, CDR2 YYNGEE. CDR3 nucleotide sequence: TGTGCCAGCAGCTCCCTAGCGGGAGTCGGGCCTTACGAGCAGTACTTC. It codes for CASSSLAGVGPYEQYF.

V usage is TRBV4-1 and J usage is TRBJ2-3; the match to TRBD1 covers 9 bases. CDR1 MGHRA and CDR2 YSYEKL come from the germline V gene. V lost 1 base, J lost 10 bases, and 15 bases stayed unmatched. This CDR3 spans 17 amino acids. The DNA of the CDR3 is TGCGCCAGCAGCCAAGGGACAGGGGTCCGGGCGGGGAGGTCGCAGTATTTT. Encoded protein: CASSQGTGVRAGRSQYF.

CDR3 amino acids: CASSHPPRRNTEAFF. The CDR3 bases are TGCGCCAGCAGCCACCCACCGAGGAGGAACACTGAAGCTTTCTTT. V usage is TRBV4-1 and J usage is TRBJ1-1; D not certain. CDR1 and CDR2 from the germline V gene are MGHRA and YSYEKL. Between the trimmed V and J ends, which lost 3 bases and 1 base, there was a span of 12 bases. This CDR3 is built from 15 residues.

This clone occurred a few times. The chain joins TRBV6-4 to TRBJ1-1; 11 nucleotides match TRBD1. V shed 7 bases, J shed 4 bases, and the junction held 5 bases outside the gene matches. The CDR3 runs to 14 residues. In germline, CDR1 is MRHNA, CDR2 SNTAGT. The CDR3 sequence is CASKSGTGGTEAFF. The CDR3, as DNA: TGTGCCAGCAAATCCGGGACAGGGGGCACTGAAGCTTTCTTT.

V usage is TRBV19 and J usage is TRBJ2-1, with 14 bases lining up with TRBD2. The germline gives CDR1 LNHDA, CDR2 SQIVND (reference sequence). J gave up 8 bases and V 4 bases, and 4 bases lay outside the gene matches. The CDR3 runs 15 residues. The CDR3 reads CASSRLAGGLYEQFF. The DNA of the CDR3 is TGTGCCAGTAGTAGACTAGCGGGAGGGCTTTATGAGCAGTTCTTC.

V is TRBV7-8 and J is TRBJ1-3; D may be TRBD1 (5 bases). The CDR3 consists of 15 residues. Germline V lookup: CDR1 SGHVS, CDR2 FQNEAQ. Trimming pared 1 base from V and 4 bases from J, leaving 11 bases between. CDR3 coding DNA: TGTGCCAGCAGCTTAGGGGTTGGGGACGGAAACACCATATATTTT. It encodes CASSLGVGDGNTIYF.

This chain links TRBV18 with TRBJ2-7, with D tentatively TRBD2 (6 bases). Trimming took 5 bases from V and 3 from J, leaving 8 bases between them. Germline values: CDR1 KGHSH, CDR2 LQKENI. CDR3 length: 12 amino acids. CDR3 DNA: TGTGCCAGCTCATCCGGGAGCTACGAGCAGTACTTC. This sequence encodes CASSSGSYEQYF.

CDR3 residues: CAWSGTLGEKLFF. CDR3 nucleotides: TGTGCCTGGAGTGGTACGTTAGGGGAAAAACTGTTTTTT. V usage is TRBV30 and J usage is TRBJ1-4; unclear D gene. Per germline, CDR1 GTSNPN and CDR2 SVGIG (reference sequence). Trimming shortened V by 1 base and J by 8 bases, and 11 bases separated the two germline ends. The CDR3 contains 13 residues.

This chain joins TRBV5-1 and TRBJ2-3; perhaps D is TRBD1 or TRBD2 (5 bases each). The CDR3 contains 16 residues. In germline, CDR1 is SGHRS, CDR2 YFSETQ. V lost 3 bases and J 3 bases, leaving 17 bases between the germline ends. The CDR3 bases are TGCGCCAGCAGCTCGGAACTAGATACAGGAACAGATACGCAGTATTTT. Its protein product is CASSSELDTGTDTQYF. Full variable domain (rest looked up from reference TRBV5-1 and TRBJ2-3): KAGVTQTPRYLIKTRGQQVTLSCSPISGHRSVSWYQQTPGQGLQFLFEYFSETQRNKGNFPGRFSGRQFSNSRSEMNVSTLELGDSALYLCASSSELDTGTDTQYFGPGTRLTVL.

The chain links TRBV4-3 to TRBJ2-2; D is uncertain. The V gene's germline CDR1 is LGHNA and CDR2 YSLEER. V lost 1 base and J 5 bases, leaving 14 bases between the germline ends. This CDR3 contains 16 residues. CDR3 in DNA: TGCGCCAGCAGCCAAGGTCCCATCGTGGGTACCGGGGAGCTGTTTTTT. Translation gives CASSQGPIVGTGELFF.

The V and J genes are TRBV4-2 and TRBJ2-2; 13 nucleotides agree with TRBD2. V shed 2 bases, J shed 3 bases, and the junction held 6 bases outside the gene matches. Looked up from germline, CDR1 is LGHNA and CDR2 is YNFKEQ. CDR3 length: 18 residues. The CDR3 region is CASSQRTSGSSYTGELFF. The CDR3 region has the DNA TGTGCCAGCAGCCAACGGACTAGCGGGAGTTCTTACACCGGGGAGCTGTTTTTT.

In DNA form, the CDR3 reads TGTGCCAGTAGTGGAACCAATGCTAACTATGGCTACACCTTC. Residues: CASSGTNANYGYTF. V usage is TRBV19 and J usage is TRBJ1-2; D gene ambiguous. Trimming took 5 bases from V and 0 from J, leaving 10 bases between them. Germline CDR1 and CDR2: LNHDA and SQIVND (reference sequence). The CDR3 spans 14 residues.

This rearrangement joins TRBV4-3 to TRBJ2-7; D might be TRBD1 or TRBD2, each matching 5 bases. The V and J ends lost 0 bases and 0 bases respectively, with 15 bases between them. This CDR3 is built from 17 residues. Germline-derived CDR1 and CDR2 are LGHNA and YSLEER. DNA for the CDR3: TGCGCCAGCAGCCAAGAAAGAAGGGACGGAAGCTCCTACGAGCAGTACTTC. Translating it yields CASSQERRDGSSYEQYF.

The chain carries TRBV19 and TRBJ2-6, with no clear D. The CDR3 has 14 amino acids. Germline V gene lookup returns CDR1 LNHDA and CDR2 SQIVND (reference sequence). Between the trimmed V and J ends, which lost 9 bases and 0 bases, there was a span of 9 bases. The CDR3 nucleotides are TGTGCCAGCCTCCCCCGCTCTGGGGCCAACGTCCTGACTTTC. Encoded protein: CASLPRSGANVLTF.

V and J are TRBV12-3 or TRBV12-4 and TRBJ2-3, with D tentatively TRBD1 (6 bases). The ends were cut back, 8 bases at V and 5 bases at J, with 8 bases in the middle. This CDR3 contains 11 residues. The CDR3 DNA sequence: TGTGCCAGCGGGGGCCTAGATACGCAGTATTTT. The encoded protein is CASGGLDTQYF.

This clone occurred once. V and J are TRBV4-1 and TRBJ2-7, with D perhaps matching TRBD2 (5 bases). CDR1 is MGHRA and CDR2 is YSYEKL in the germline V gene. CDR3 length equals 16 residues. Trimming removed 0 bases at V and 6 bases at J, with 18 bases between. DNA of the CDR3: TGCGCCAGCAGCCAAGATACCGGTGAGGGATCAGGCGAGCAGTACTTC. This sequence encodes CASSQDTGEGSGEQYF.

V usage is TRBV7-6 and J usage is TRBJ1-2, with D unresolved. The length of the CDR3 is 15 residues. CDR1 and CDR2 (germline): SGHVS, FNYEAQ. The germline V and J ends were trimmed by 5 bases and 8 bases, with 21 bases remaining between them. CDR3 DNA: TGTGCCAGCAGCCCCACTGACTTGCGTCCCGGGGGCTACACCTTC. It is translated as CASSPTDLRPGGYTF.